The 8 T cell receptor beta chains below were found in one sample sequenced in a study of T cell repertoires in cytomegalovirus infection. TCRdb ran MiXCR on the reads and lists one entry per CDR3 protein. The data contain fewer than 650,000 distinct CDR3 sequences, almost 40% of them seen just once; the ten biggest clones take up roughly 50%. Their recognized antigens are unknown. The sequenced sample was cultured PBMCs, obtained from culture after CMV antigen stimulation. The receptors were gathered from a human donor in good health (CMV status not recorded). Some clones in this sample may be carry-over from other donors' samples.

The chain couples TRBV27 to TRBJ1-2, with D hard to call. The length of the CDR3 is 11 residues. Germline V gives CDR1 MNHEY, CDR2 SMNVEV (reference sequence). V lost 6 bases to trimming and J lost 8 bases, with 10 bases between them. CDR3 bases: TGTGCCAGCAGAAGCCAGGAGGGCTACACCTTC. This sequence encodes CASRSQEGYTF.

V and J are TRBV9 and TRBJ1-1; D is uncertain. Germline V gives CDR1 SGDLS, CDR2 YYNGEE. The germline V and J ends were trimmed by 2 bases and 0 bases, with 8 bases remaining between them. CDR3 size: 14 residues. The CDR3 nucleotides are TGTGCCAGCAGCGTCGCCCCCATGAACACTGAAGCTTTCTTT. It is translated as CASSVAPMNTEAFF.

CDR3 sequence: CASSADRGSGETQYF. CDR3 in DNA: TGTGCCAGCAGCGCCGACAGGGGGAGTGGAGAGACCCAGTACTTC. The chain combines TRBV7-6 with TRBJ2-5; TRBD1 matches 9 bases. Germline V gene sequence: CDR1 SGHVS, CDR2 FNYEAQ. With 5 bases clipped from V and 4 bases from J, the junction kept 8 bases outside the gene matches. This CDR3 contains 15 residues.

V gene TRBV6-1 combines with J gene TRBJ1-5; no reliable D call. The V gene lost 0 bases and the J gene lost 2 bases, with 11 bases spanning the gap. Germline CDR1 MNHNS, CDR2 SASEGT. The CDR3 consists of 16 residues. The CDR3 region has the DNA TGTGCCAGCAGTGAAGCGGGCTGGGGAGGCAATCAGCCCCAGCATTTT. Translated, it gives CASSEAGWGGNQPQHF.

The rearrangement links TRBV6-2 or TRBV6-3 to TRBJ2-2, with 8 bases fitting TRBD2. Germline CDR1 reads MNHEY; CDR2 reads SVGEGT. The CDR3 runs to 16 residues. The junction had 12 bases not matched to a gene; V was cut back by 6 bases and J by 6 bases. The CDR3, as DNA: TGTGCCAGCAGGCTAAGCCCAGCGGGAGTCTCCGGGGAGCTGTTTTTT. Translating it yields CASRLSPAGVSGELFF.

This clonotype appeared a few times. As DNA, the CDR3 is TGTGCCAGCAGCTTCATAGGGGATTCACCCCTCCACTTT. It is translated as CASSFIGDSPLHF. This chain connects TRBV7-9 to TRBJ1-6; D may be TRBD1 (5 bases). The CDR3 is 13 residues long. Germline V CDR1 and CDR2: SEHNR, FQNEAQ (reference sequence). The germline V and J ends were trimmed by 3 bases and 8 bases, with 8 bases remaining between them.

This clonotype was picked up many times. The chain couples TRBV7-2 to TRBJ1-5, with D hard to call. The CDR3 is 13 amino acids. Germline V lookup: CDR1 SGHTA, CDR2 FQGNSA. V shed 2 bases and J shed 5 bases, with 7 bases lying between them. CDR3 nucleotide sequence: TGTGCCAGCAGCTTACGTCCCGATCAGCCCCAGCATTTT. Translation gives CASSLRPDQPQHF.

This clonotype was found a few times. V gene TRBV5-4 combines with J gene TRBJ2-2; the D is unclear. The V and J ends lost 0 bases and 2 bases respectively, with 11 bases between them. This CDR3 has 16 amino acids. CDR1 and CDR2 from the germline V gene are SGHNT and YYREEE (reference sequence). CDR3 DNA: TGTGCCAGCAGCTTGGGACCGGCACATAACACCGGGGAGCTGTTTTTT. As protein: CASSLGPAHNTGELFF. The complete variable domain, with remaining parts taken from reference TRBV5-4 and TRBJ2-2, reads ETGVTQSPTHLIKTRGQQVTLRCSSQSGHNTVSWYQQALGQGPQFIFQYYREEENGRGNFPPRFSGLQFPNYSSELNVNALELDDSALYLCASSLGPAHNTGELFFGEGSRLTVL.